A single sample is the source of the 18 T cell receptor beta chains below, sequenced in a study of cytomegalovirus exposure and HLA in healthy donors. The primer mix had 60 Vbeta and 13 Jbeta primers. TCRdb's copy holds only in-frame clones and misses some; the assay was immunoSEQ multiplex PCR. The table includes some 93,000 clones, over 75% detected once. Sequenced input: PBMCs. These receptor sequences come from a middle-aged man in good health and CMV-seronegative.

The CDR3 DNA is TGTGCCAGCAGCCTATCACAGGGGAGCACTGAAGCTTTCTTT. This gives the protein CASSLSQGSTEAFF. The J gene is TRBJ1-1, the V gene TRBV7-9; 7 bases match TRBD1. Germline V gene data show CDR1 as SEHNR and CDR2 as FQNEAQ (reference sequence). Losses at the gene ends were 5 bases for V and 4 bases for J; bases not matched to a gene: 7. CDR3 size: 14 residues.

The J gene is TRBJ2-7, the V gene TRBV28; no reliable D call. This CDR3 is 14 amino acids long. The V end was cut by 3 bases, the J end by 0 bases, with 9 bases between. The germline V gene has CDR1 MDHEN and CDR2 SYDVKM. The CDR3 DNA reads TGTGCCAGCAGTTTCGCAGGCCACTCCTACGAGCAGTACTTC. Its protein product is CASSFAGHSYEQYF.

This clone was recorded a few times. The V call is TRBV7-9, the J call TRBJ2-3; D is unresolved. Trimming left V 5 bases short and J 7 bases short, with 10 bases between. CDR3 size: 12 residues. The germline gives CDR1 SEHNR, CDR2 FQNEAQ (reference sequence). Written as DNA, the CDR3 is TGTGCCAGCAGCCCCACACACAATACGCAGTATTTT. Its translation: CASSPTHNTQYF.

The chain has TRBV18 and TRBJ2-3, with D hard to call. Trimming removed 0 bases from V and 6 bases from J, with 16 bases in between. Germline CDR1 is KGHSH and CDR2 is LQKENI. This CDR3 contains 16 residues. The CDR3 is CASSPPPASGRDTQYF. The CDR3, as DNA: TGTGCCAGCTCACCACCGCCGGCTAGTGGAAGGGATACGCAGTATTTT.

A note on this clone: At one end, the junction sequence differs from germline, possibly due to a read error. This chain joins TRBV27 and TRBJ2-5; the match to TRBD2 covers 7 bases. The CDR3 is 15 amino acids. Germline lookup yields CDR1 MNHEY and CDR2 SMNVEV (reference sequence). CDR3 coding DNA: TGTGCCACCAGTCTACGAGGGAGGGCCGGCGAGACCCAGTACTTC. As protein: CATSLRGRAGETQYF.

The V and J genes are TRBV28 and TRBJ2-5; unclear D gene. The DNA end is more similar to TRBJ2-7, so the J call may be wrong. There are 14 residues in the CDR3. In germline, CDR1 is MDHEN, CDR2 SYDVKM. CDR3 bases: TGTGCCAGCAGTACCCGGACGGACTCCTACGAGCAGTACTTC. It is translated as CASSTRTDSYEQYF.

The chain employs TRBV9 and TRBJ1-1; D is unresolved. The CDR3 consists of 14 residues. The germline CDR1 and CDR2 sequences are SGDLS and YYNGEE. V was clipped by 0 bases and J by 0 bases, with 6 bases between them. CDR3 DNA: TGTGCCAGCAGCGTAGCTCCCTTGAACACTGAAGCTTTCTTT. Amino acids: CASSVAPLNTEAFF.

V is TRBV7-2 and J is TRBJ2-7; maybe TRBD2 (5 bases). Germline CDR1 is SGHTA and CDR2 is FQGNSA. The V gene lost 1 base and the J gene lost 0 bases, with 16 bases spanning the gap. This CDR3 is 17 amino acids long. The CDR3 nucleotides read TGTGCCAGCAGCTTAGTAGTGTGGTCGGGGAACTCCTACGAGCAGTACTTC. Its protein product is CASSLVVWSGNSYEQYF.

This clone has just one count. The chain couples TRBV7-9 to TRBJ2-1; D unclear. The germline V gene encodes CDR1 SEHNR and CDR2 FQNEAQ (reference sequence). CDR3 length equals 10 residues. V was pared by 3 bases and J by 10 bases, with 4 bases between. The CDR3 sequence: CASSLTEQFF. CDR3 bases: TGTGCCAGCAGCTTGACAGAGCAGTTCTTC.

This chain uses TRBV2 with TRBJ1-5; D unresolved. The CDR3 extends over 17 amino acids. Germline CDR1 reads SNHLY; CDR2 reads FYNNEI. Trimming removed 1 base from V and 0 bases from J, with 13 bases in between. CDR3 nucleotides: TGTGCCAGCAGTGAAGGGGGAGGGTACTCTAGCAATCAGCCCCAGCATTTT. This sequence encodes CASSEGGGYSSNQPQHF.

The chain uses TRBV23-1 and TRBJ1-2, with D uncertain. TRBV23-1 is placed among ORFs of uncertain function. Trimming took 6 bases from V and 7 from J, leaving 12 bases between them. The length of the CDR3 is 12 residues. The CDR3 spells CASRAPITGYTF. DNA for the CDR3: TGCGCCAGCAGGGCCCCCATTACTGGCTACACCTTC.

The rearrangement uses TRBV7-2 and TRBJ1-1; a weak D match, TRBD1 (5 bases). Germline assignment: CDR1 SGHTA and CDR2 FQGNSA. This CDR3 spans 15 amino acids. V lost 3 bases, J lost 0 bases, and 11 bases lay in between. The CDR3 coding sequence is TGTGCCAGCAGCTTTGCAGGGATTATGAACACTGAAGCTTTCTTT. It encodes CASSFAGIMNTEAFF.

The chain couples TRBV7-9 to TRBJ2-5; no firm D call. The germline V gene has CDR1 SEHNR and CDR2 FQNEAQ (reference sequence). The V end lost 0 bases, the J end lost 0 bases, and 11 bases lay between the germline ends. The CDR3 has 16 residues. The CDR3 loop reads CASSLAPPGYQETQYF. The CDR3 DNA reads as TGTGCCAGCAGCTTAGCCCCCCCCGGGTACCAAGAGACCCAGTACTTC.

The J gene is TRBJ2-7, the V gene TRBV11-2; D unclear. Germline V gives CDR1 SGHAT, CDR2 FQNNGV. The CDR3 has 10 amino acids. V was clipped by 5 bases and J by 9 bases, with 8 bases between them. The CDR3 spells CASSPLPQYF. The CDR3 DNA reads TGTGCCAGCAGCCCTCTACCGCAGTACTTC. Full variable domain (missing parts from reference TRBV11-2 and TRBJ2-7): EAGVAQSPRYKIIEKRQSVAFWCNPISGHATLYWYQQILGQGPKLLIQFQNNGVVDDSQLPKDRFSAERLKGVDSTLKIQPAKLEDSAVYLCASSPLPQYFGPGTRLTVT.

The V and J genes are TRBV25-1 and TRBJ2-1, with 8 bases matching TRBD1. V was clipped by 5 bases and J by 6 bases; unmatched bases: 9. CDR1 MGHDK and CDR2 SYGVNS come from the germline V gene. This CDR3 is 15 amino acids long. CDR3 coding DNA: TGTGCCAGCAGTTTAGACAGGGGAAGGCTCAATGAGCAGTTCTTC. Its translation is CASSLDRGRLNEQFF.

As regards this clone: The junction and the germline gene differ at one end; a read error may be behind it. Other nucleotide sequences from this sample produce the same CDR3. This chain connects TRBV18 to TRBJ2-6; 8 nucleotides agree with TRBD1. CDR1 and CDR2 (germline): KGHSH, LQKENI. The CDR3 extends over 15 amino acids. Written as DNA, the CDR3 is TGTGCCAGCTCGTTACAGGGGGGAAGGGCCAACGTCTTGACTTTC. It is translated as CASSLQGGRANVLTF.

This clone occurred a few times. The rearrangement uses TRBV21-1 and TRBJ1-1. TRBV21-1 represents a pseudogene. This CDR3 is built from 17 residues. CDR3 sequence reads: CASSPGSRGRMNTEAFF. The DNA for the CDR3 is TGTGCCAGCAGCCCCGGGAGTAGGGGACGCATGAACACTGAAGCTTTCTTT.

The CDR3 here is CASSPEADLYGYTF. The CDR3, as DNA: TGTGCCAGCTCACCAGAGGCAGACCTCTATGGCTACACCTTC. The rearrangement uses TRBV18 and TRBJ1-2; D is unclear. CDR3 length equals 14 residues. V lost 2 bases, J lost 4 bases, and 11 bases lay in between. Germline CDR1 is KGHSH and CDR2 is LQKENI.